This T cell receptor (beta chain) was recorded in a study of CD8+ T cells in alopecia areata. Study conclusions and caveats: There were also resident alphabeta T cells of normal skin sequenced in scalp samples.

Following RNA extraction, reverse transcription yielded cDNA that acted as the sequencing template. Assay used: immunoSEQ multiplex PCR; TCRdb lists only in-frame clones, some missing. The table lists over 150,000 clones, roughly 60% of them singletons. Trimming removed 5 bases from V and 0 bases from J; junction bases left unmatched: 3. Germline V CDR1 and CDR2: SQVTM, ANQGSEA. The CDR3 has 13 residues. For this clone: No antigen is known for it.

This material consisted of CD4+ T cells sorted from blood, taken at week 0. The chain recombines TRBV29-1 with TRBJ2-5; 7 bases line up with TRBD2. The TCR sequence derives from a human donor with alopecia areata. The CDR3 is CSVLRGYQETQYF. The CDR3 DNA reads as TGCAGCGTTTTGCGGGGGTACCAAGAGACCCAGTACTTC.